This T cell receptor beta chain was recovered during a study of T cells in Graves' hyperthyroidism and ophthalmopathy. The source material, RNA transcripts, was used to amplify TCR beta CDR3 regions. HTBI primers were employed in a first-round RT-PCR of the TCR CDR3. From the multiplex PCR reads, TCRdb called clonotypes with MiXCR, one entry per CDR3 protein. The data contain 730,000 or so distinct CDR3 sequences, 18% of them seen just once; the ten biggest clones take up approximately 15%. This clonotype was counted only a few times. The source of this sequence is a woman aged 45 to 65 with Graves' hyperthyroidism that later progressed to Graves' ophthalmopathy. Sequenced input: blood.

The CDR3 spells CASSERTGHQPQHF. The CDR3 coding sequence is TGTGCCAGCAGTGAGAGGACAGGCCATCAGCCCCAGCATTTT. This chain connects TRBV2 to TRBJ1-5; 7 nucleotides align to TRBD1. Germline loops: CDR1 SNHLY, CDR2 FYNNEI. This CDR3 has 14 amino acids. Trimming removed 3 bases from V and 5 bases from J; junction bases left unmatched: 4.